This is a list of T cell receptor beta chains from one sample in a study of blood T cell repertoires in COVID-19. Sequencing used immunoSEQ multiplex PCR; TCRdb keeps in-frame clones, though not all of them. The table has around 230,000 clones, more than 70% seen once; the top ten hold about 8.1%. Sequencing was done on a sample of peripheral blood. Receptor source: a woman between 45 and 60 years old with acute or convalescent COVID-19. CDR3s include the opening cysteine and the closing phenylalanine or tryptophan. D genes are given only for firm matches. Expanded clones get a size class; other rows say once, few or many, or leave the size out.

j_call	cdr3_length	d_call	clone_size	v_call	cdr3_aa	cdr3_nt
TRBJ2-1	15	TRBD1	.	TRBV3-1/TRBV3-2	CASSLGGTGNYEQFF	TGTGCCAGCAGCCTCGGGGGGACAGGGAATTATGAGCAGTTCTTC
TRBJ2-3	12	.	.	TRBV18	CASSPQGDTQYF	TGTGCCAGCTCACCTCAGGGAGATACGCAGTATTTT
TRBJ1-6	15	.	few	TRBV28	CASSGTQGENSPLHF	TGTGCCAGCAGTGGTACCCAGGGCGAGAATTCACCCCTCCACTTT
TRBJ2-7	15	.	once	TRBV7-9	CASSLGGEPYYEQYF	TGTGCCAGCAGCTTAGGGGGGGAGCCCTACTACGAGCAGTACTTC
TRBJ2-7	15	TRBD2	.	TRBV5-4	CASSSQGTSGYEQYF	TGTGCCAGCAGTTCCCAAGGGACTAGCGGTTACGAGCAGTACTTC
TRBJ1-1	13	.	.	TRBV27	CASSSTGKAEAFF	TGTGCCAGCAGTTCAACAGGGAAGGCTGAAGCTTTCTTT
TRBJ1-4	14	TRBD1	.	TRBV7-9	CASRLGDSNEKLFF	TGTGCCAGCAGATTAGGGGACAGTAATGAAAAACTGTTTTTT
TRBJ2-3	16	TRBD1	.	TRBV9	CASSVAGTGGTDTQYF	TGTGCCAGCAGCGTAGCTGGGACAGGAGGCACAGATACGCAGTATTTT
TRBJ2-7	15	TRBD2	.	TRBV12-5	CASAKAGGSSYEQYF	TGTGCTAGTGCCAAAGCGGGGGGGAGCTCCTACGAGCAGTACTTC
TRBJ2-7	14	.	.	TRBV7-2	CASSLLQGTSQQYF	TGTGCCAGCAGCTTACTGCAGGGGACCTCACAGCAGTACTTC
TRBJ1-2	18	.	.	TRBV4-1	CASSQDLKTGARAYGYTF	TGCGCCAGCAGCCAAGACCTAAAGACAGGAGCCAGGGCTTATGGCTACACCTTC
TRBJ2-1	15	TRBD2	.	TRBV18	CASSPLAGVGNEQFF	TGTGCCAGCTCACCACTAGCGGGAGTAGGGAATGAGCAGTTCTTC
TRBJ2-2	16	TRBD1	.	TRBV24-1	CATSDRDRDGTGELFF	TGTGCCACCAGTGATCGCGACAGGGATGGTACCGGGGAGCTGTTTTTT
TRBJ2-7	14	.	.	TRBV21-1	CASTTRDRAYEQYF	TGTGCCAGCACCACACGGGACAGAGCGTACGAGCAGTACTTC
TRBJ1-1	15	TRBD1	.	TRBV19	CASSSPGQGTTEAFF	TGTGCCAGTAGTTCACCGGGACAGGGTACGACTGAAGCTTTCTTT
TRBJ2-7	15	.	.	TRBV6-6	CASTPTRSSLEGQYF	TGTGCCAGCACCCCAACTAGATCCTCACTGGAAGGGCAGTACTTC
TRBJ1-1	13	TRBD1	.	TRBV28	CASSLPGQPEAFF	TGTGCCAGCAGTTTACCGGGACAGCCAGAAGCTTTCTTT
TRBJ1-5	14	TRBD1	few	TRBV2	CASSVEGARQPQHF	TGTGCCAGCAGTGTAGAGGGGGCGAGGCAGCCCCAGCATTTT
TRBJ2-7	15	.	.	TRBV11-2	CASSLGLLGSYEQYF	TGTGCCAGCAGCTTGGGGCTTCTAGGCTCCTACGAGCAGTACTTC
TRBJ1-3	14	TRBD1	.	TRBV6-5	CASSQQGSGNTIYF	TGTGCCAGCAGCCAACAGGGGTCTGGAAACACCATATATTTT
TRBJ1-1	14	TRBD1	.	TRBV5-1	CASSLETGGTEAFF	TGCGCCAGCAGCTTAGAAACAGGGGGCACTGAAGCTTTCTTT
TRBJ1-5	13	.	.	TRBV12-3/TRBV12-4	CASRDSGNQPQHF	TGTGCCAGCAGAGACAGTGGGAATCAGCCCCAGCATTTT
TRBJ2-2	14	.	.	TRBV5-1	CASSLALAGGELFF	TGCGCCAGCAGCTTGGCGCTGGCGGGCGGGGAGCTGTTTTTT
TRBJ2-7	13	.	.	TRBV19	CASTDTDSYEQYF	TGTGCCAGCACTGACACTGACTCCTACGAGCAGTACTTC
TRBJ2-2	16	TRBD1	few	TRBV11-2	CASRERGQGRAGELFF	TGTGCCAGCAGGGAAAGGGGACAGGGAAGGGCCGGGGAGCTGTTTTTT
TRBJ2-1	16	TRBD2	.	TRBV6-5	CASSYGSSGRQNEQFF	TGTGCCAGCAGTTATGGGTCTAGCGGGAGGCAGAATGAGCAGTTCTTC
TRBJ2-3	16	TRBD2	few	TRBV3-1/TRBV3-2	CASSLRTSGSGDTQYF	TGTGCCAGCAGCCTTCGGACTAGCGGGAGTGGCGATACGCAGTATTTT
TRBJ2-7	13	.	.	TRBV7-9	CATQPWQGDEQYF	TGTGCCACCCAGCCGTGGCAGGGCGACGAGCAGTACTTC
TRBJ2-2	16	TRBD2	.	TRBV19	CASSSPAGTNTGELFF	TGTGCCAGTAGTTCCCCAGCGGGAACGAACACCGGGGAGCTGTTTTTT
TRBJ1-1	12	.	.	TRBV7-3	CASSPGGTEAFF	TGTGCCAGCAGCCCTGGAGGTACTGAAGCTTTCTTT
TRBJ1-2	14	TRBD1	.	TRBV7-2	CASSFEQGTYGYTF	TGTGCCAGCAGCTTCGAACAGGGGACCTATGGCTACACCTTC
TRBJ2-5	15	TRBD2	.	TRBV6-5	CASTPGLAVSQTQYF	TGTGCCAGCACGCCGGGACTAGCGGTTTCGCAGACCCAGTACTTC
TRBJ1-5	17	TRBD1	.	TRBV27	CASSLVGTGAGGQPQHF	TGTGCCAGCAGTTTAGTAGGGACAGGGGCCGGGGGTCAGCCCCAGCATTTT
TRBJ2-1	15	TRBD2	.	TRBV10-3	CAISATLAGVGEQFF	TGTGCCATCAGTGCCACACTAGCGGGAGTGGGTGAGCAGTTCTTC
TRBJ2-7	14	TRBD2	.	TRBV19	CATRPGGSGYEQYF	TGTGCCACCCGGCCCGGGGGTAGCGGGTACGAGCAGTACTTC
TRBJ1-2	13	.	.	TRBV30	CAWSVQINYGYTF	TGTGCCTGGAGTGTACAGATTAACTATGGCTACACCTTC
TRBJ1-1	15	TRBD1	.	TRBV18	CASSPGQGQNTEAFF	TGTGCCAGCTCACCGGGACAGGGGCAGAACACTGAAGCTTTCTTT
TRBJ1-2	15	.	once	TRBV3-1/TRBV3-2	CASSRKGGASGGYTF	TGTGCCAGCAGCCGGAAGGGGGGGGCGAGTGGTGGCTACACCTTC
TRBJ2-7	14	TRBD2	.	TRBV3-1/TRBV3-2	CASSPSAGVYEQYF	TGTGCCAGCAGCCCCTCAGCGGGAGTGTACGAGCAGTACTTC
TRBJ2-5	14	TRBD1	.	TRBV7-3	CASSLSSRGYPQYF	TGTGCCAGCAGCTTAAGCTCCAGGGGGTACCCCCAGTACTTC
TRBJ1-3	17	.	.	TRBV5-1	CASSRGTELNSGNTIYF	TGCGCCAGCAGCCGCGGGACGGAACTTAACTCTGGAAACACCATATATTTT
TRBJ2-2	15	.	.	TRBV2	CASSEAASSTGELFF	TGTGCCAGCAGCGAGGCGGCATCCTCCACCGGGGAGCTGTTTTTT